This entry lists 16 T cell receptor beta chains sequenced from one sample in a study of T cell responses to AZD1222 COVID-19 vaccine. The protocol was immunoSEQ multiplex PCR, while the TCRdb copy is restricted to in-frame clones and leaves out a portion. The repertoire consists of around 100,000 clones, with around 94% occurring once and the leading ten covering 2.2%. The starting material was peripheral blood, obtained on day 0 of AZD1222 vaccination. These receptors came from an adult in good health.

CDR3 amino acids: CASSLGGRGQETQYF. The DNA of the CDR3 is TGTGCCAGCAGCTTGGGCGGGAGGGGACAAGAGACCCAGTACTTC. The V call is TRBV5-6, the J call TRBJ2-5, with 9 bases matching TRBD2. The CDR3 extends over 15 amino acids. CDR1 SGHDT and CDR2 YYEEEE come from the germline V gene. The V and J ends lost 0 bases and 2 bases, in that order; junction bases with no gene match: 2.

Only one count was recorded for this clone. The V gene is TRBV11-2, the J gene TRBJ2-7, with D unclear. V was cut by 3 bases and J by 6 bases, with 18 bases left in between. Germline V gene lookup returns CDR1 SGHAT and CDR2 FQNNGV. CDR3 length: 15 amino acids. The DNA of the CDR3 is TGTGCCAGCAGCTTTACTGGGGTATTTTTCACCGAGCAGTACTTC. It specifies CASSFTGVFFTEQYF.

The genes are TRBV2 and TRBJ1-5, with 7 bases fitting TRBD1. The CDR3 has 14 amino acids. J gave up 1 base and V 7 bases, and 4 bases lay outside the gene matches. The germline V gene has CDR1 SNHLY and CDR2 FYNNEI. CDR3 sequence: CASTGTASNQPQHF. The CDR3 nucleotides are TGTGCCAGCACTGGGACAGCCAGCAATCAGCCCCAGCATTTT.

V usage is TRBV7-2 and J usage is TRBJ1-2, with 8 bases aligning to TRBD1. This CDR3 comprises 14 residues. CDR1 and CDR2 from the germline V gene are SGHTA and FQGNSA. Germline trimming cut 6 bases from V and 3 bases from J; bases unmatched to any gene: 6. CDR3 sequence: CASRPATGDYGYTF. The CDR3 region has the DNA TGTGCCAGCAGGCCCGCGACAGGGGACTATGGCTACACCTTC.

The J gene is TRBJ1-1, the V gene TRBV7-9; 8 bases are a match to TRBD1. The germline V gene has CDR1 SEHNR and CDR2 FQNEAQ (reference sequence). The CDR3 length is 12 residues. Trimming took 5 bases from V and 12 from J; bases not matched to a gene: 8. Here the CDR3 DNA reads TGTGCCAGCAGCGTCCGGGACAGGCCCACTTTCTTT. Translated, it gives CASSVRDRPTFF.

The V and J genes are TRBV18 and TRBJ2-1; TRBD2 agrees at 7 bases. CDR1 and CDR2 (germline): KGHSH, LQKENI. Losses at the gene ends were 3 bases for V and 0 bases for J; bases not matched to a gene: 8. The CDR3 runs 17 residues. The DNA of the CDR3 is TGTGCCAGCTCACCCTCAGTGCGGGACTACTCCTACAATGAGCAGTTCTTC. Translating gives CASSPSVRDYSYNEQFF.

V is TRBV5-6 and J is TRBJ2-1, with D hard to call. V was clipped by 5 bases and J by 7 bases, with 10 bases between them. This CDR3 is built from 12 residues. Germline CDR1 reads SGHDT; CDR2 reads YYEEEE. The CDR3 coding sequence is TGTGCCAGCAGTTCCAGGCTGAATGAGCAGTTCTTC. Encoded protein: CASSSRLNEQFF.

The rearrangement joins TRBV11-3 to TRBJ1-1; 9 bases align to TRBD1. CDR3 length: 15 residues. Germline CDR1 SGHNT, CDR2 YENEEA. The V and J ends lost 5 bases and 7 bases, in that order; junction bases with no gene match: 11. For the CDR3, the DNA is TGTGCCAGCAGCCCTTCGGGACAGGGTGAGCGTGAAGCTTTCTTT. This sequence encodes CASSPSGQGEREAFF.

The chain uses TRBV28 and TRBJ1-3; a weak D match, TRBD1 (6 bases). The length of the CDR3 is 14 residues. Germline V gives CDR1 MDHEN, CDR2 SYDVKM. Trimming cost V 5 bases and J 8 bases, with 16 bases left between them. CDR3 sequence (DNA): TGTGCCAGCAGTCCGAGGACAGCAGGACACACCATATATTTT. Encoded protein: CASSPRTAGHTIYF.

V and J are TRBV5-1 and TRBJ1-3; unclear D gene. Germline-derived CDR1 and CDR2 are SGHRS and YFSETQ. Trimming removed 4 bases from V and 3 bases from J, with 5 bases in between. CDR3 length: 12 amino acids. CDR3 bases: TGCGCCAGCAGCGAAAGTGGAAACACCATATATTTT. It is translated as CASSESGNTIYF.

This clone has just one count. The chain employs TRBV19 and TRBJ2-5; the match to TRBD2 covers 12 bases. Trimming at V came to 5 bases and at J to 5 bases, leaving 9 bases not matched to a gene. The CDR3 has 16 amino acids. Germline CDR1 is LNHDA and CDR2 is SQIVND (reference sequence). The CDR3 nucleotides read TGTGCCAGTAGTGCCCCTAGCGGGGGGGCCTTGGAGACCCAGTACTTC. Its translation: CASSAPSGGALETQYF.

This chain connects TRBV9 to TRBJ2-3, with D perhaps given as TRBD1 or TRBD2 (5 bases each). The CDR3 runs 13 residues. V was cut by 4 bases and J by 6 bases, with 12 bases left in between. Per germline, CDR1 SGDLS and CDR2 YYNGEE. CDR3 bases: TGTGCCAGCAGCCCAGTGGGGGAGGATACGCAGTATTTT. Translating it yields CASSPVGEDTQYF.

This chain uses TRBV9 with TRBJ1-3, with D possibly matching TRBD1 (5 bases). The germline CDR1 and CDR2 sequences are SGDLS and YYNGEE. With 3 bases removed from V and 4 bases from J, the gap between germline ends came to 17 bases. The CDR3 is made up of 16 amino acids. The CDR3 reads CASSAPGGVWGNTIYF. CDR3 coding DNA: TGTGCCAGCAGCGCTCCGGGAGGGGTTTGGGGAAACACCATATATTTT.

This clone was seen a single time. The chain has TRBV5-1 and TRBJ2-5, with D possibly being TRBD1 or TRBD2 (5 bases each). Germline values: CDR1 SGHRS, CDR2 YFSETQ. CDR3 length equals 12 residues. Between the trimmed V and J ends, which lost 4 bases and 5 bases, there was a span of 9 bases. DNA of the CDR3: TGCGCCAGCAGCCGCAGGGAGGAGACCCAGTACTTC. The encoded protein is CASSRREETQYF.

This clone was seen once. The chain carries TRBV4-3 and TRBJ1-6, with D unresolved. With 6 bases removed from V and 7 bases from J, the gap between germline ends came to 7 bases. The CDR3 spans 12 residues. Germline assignment: CDR1 LGHNA and CDR2 YSLEER. Here the CDR3 reads CASSRVNSPLHF. The CDR3 coding sequence is TGCGCCAGCAGTCGGGTCAATTCACCCCTCCACTTT.

The chain employs TRBV7-2 and TRBJ1-4; TRBD1 is a possible D gene (6 bases). Between the trimmed V and J ends, which lost 2 bases and 7 bases, there was a span of 17 bases. The CDR3 has 16 amino acids. The germline V gene encodes CDR1 SGHTA and CDR2 FQGNSA. The CDR3 is CASSLFPGGVGEKLFF. Written as DNA, the CDR3 is TGTGCCAGCAGCTTATTTCCGGGGGGCGTAGGTGAAAAACTGTTTTTT.